This TCR beta chain was sequenced in a study of response to subunit inactivated influenza vaccine. Deletions cut 5 bases from V and 7 bases from J, with 9 bases between. CDR3 length: 11 amino acids. From germline, CDR1 is SNHLY and CDR2 FYNNEI. This clonotype turned up a few times. Its specificity is not known. TCRdb analysed the RT-PCR reads with MiXCR anew, one entry per CDR3 protein. Among more than 700,000 distinct CDR3 sequences listed, about 20% were seen once. Notes on the study in general: T cells newly recruited by each seasonal influenza vaccination are few, the authors suggested.

The rearrangement joins TRBV2 to TRBJ2-7, with D possibly TRBD1 on 5 matching bases. The sample consisted of PBMCs from blood, taken roughly 5 days after vaccination. The sequence was collected from a man aged 50-60 years who received an inactivated influenza vaccine. CDR3 residues: CASSYRQEQYF. The CDR3 DNA sequence: TGTGCCAGCAGTTACCGACAGGAGCAGTACTTC.